The T cell receptor beta chain described here comes from a study of OX40 agonist ivuxolimab in advanced cancers. Whole-study context: Clinicians treated patients with ivuxolimab, an agonistic anti-OX40 (CD134) antibody. Intravenous ivuxolimab was administered to patients every 2 weeks at 0.01 to 10 mg/kg. Aged roughly 23 to 79 with a mean of around 60 years, they were less than 90% male. Partial responses were achieved by three patients: one hepatocellular carcinoma, two cutaneous melanoma.

Only in-frame clones appear in the TCRdb table, and some are missing; sequencing was by immunoSEQ multiplex PCR. The data hold approximately 80,000 clones, with about 89% observed a single time. In regard to this clone: An end of the junction does not agree with germline; a read error may underlie this.

The CDR3 totals 18 residues. CDR1 and CDR2 (germline): MGHRA, YSYEKL. This material consisted of CD4+ or CD8+ T cells sorted from blood, taken in a trial of the OX40 agonist ivuxolimab. The sequence was collected from an adult with an advanced solid tumor such as melanoma, head and neck, liver or kidney cancer. The chain employs TRBV4-1 and TRBJ1-5; the D gene is possibly TRBD1 (5 bases). The CDR3 loop is CASGQDWRQRGSNQPQHF. CDR3 DNA sequence: TGCGCCAGCGGCCAAGATTGGCGACAGAGAGGTAGCAATCAGCCCCAGCATTTT.